This TCR beta chain was obtained from a study of cytomegalovirus exposure and HLA in healthy donors. Looking at the study overall: The approximately 130 validation repertoires and the roughly 700 first-cohort repertoires shared a platform, a later analysis reported. Whole-study results and caveats: The authors listed approximately 150 TCR beta chains as cytomegalovirus-associated. In a later analysis, first-cohort TCR clusters were found to tend to co-occur in the 130 or so validation repertoires.

Clones were sequenced by immunoSEQ multiplex PCR, and TCRdb holds only the in-frame ones, with some missing. The sample contains under 400,000 clones, roughly 89% of which appear only once. Only one count was recorded for this clone. No antigen is known for it. CDR1 is MNHNS and CDR2 is SASEGT in the germline V gene. The CDR3 runs 11 residues. V was trimmed by 7 bases and J by 7 bases, leaving 8 bases between them. The sequence was collected from a woman in her late teens or twenties in good health and CMV-seronegative. Sequencing was carried out using PBMCs. The chain links TRBV6-1 to TRBJ2-1, with a weak D call TRBD2 (6 bases). The CDR3: CASIGLNEQFF. As DNA, the CDR3 is TGTGCCAGCATAGGACTAAATGAGCAGTTCTTC.